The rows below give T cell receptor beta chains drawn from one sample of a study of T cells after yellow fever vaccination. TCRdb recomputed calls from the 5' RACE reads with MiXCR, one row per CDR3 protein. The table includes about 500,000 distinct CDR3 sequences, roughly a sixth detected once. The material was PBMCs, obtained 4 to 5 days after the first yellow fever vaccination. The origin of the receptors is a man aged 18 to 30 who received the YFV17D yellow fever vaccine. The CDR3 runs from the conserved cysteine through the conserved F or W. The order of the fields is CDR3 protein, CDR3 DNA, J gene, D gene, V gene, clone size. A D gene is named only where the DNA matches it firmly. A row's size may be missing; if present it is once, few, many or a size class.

CASSPGTASNQPQHF TGTGCCAGCAGTCCCGGGACAGCGAGCAATCAGCCCCAGCATTTT TRBJ1-5 TRBD1 TRBV12-3/TRBV12-4 few
CSARVPRSYNSPLHF TGCAGTGCTAGAGTACCCCGATCCTATAATTCACCCCTCCACTTT TRBJ1-6 - TRBV20-1 -
CASSIGTIGNQPQHF TGTGCCAGTAGTATAGGGACTATAGGCAATCAGCCCCAGCATTTT TRBJ1-5 - TRBV19 few
CASSFTTKLFF TGTGCCAGCAGCTTTACGACGAAACTGTTTTTT TRBJ1-4 - TRBV7-2 -
CASSSGGTTGTQYF TGCGCCAGCAGCAGTGGAGGAACCACAGGGACCCAGTACTTC TRBJ2-5 - TRBV5-1 -
CSARDRRVGETDTQYF TGCAGTGCTAGAGATCGAAGGGTTGGAGAAACAGATACGCAGTATTTT TRBJ2-3 - TRBV20-1 few
CATGVGSSGNTIYF TGTGCCACCGGGGTGGGGAGTTCTGGAAACACCATATATTTT TRBJ1-3 - TRBV12-3/TRBV12-4 few
CASQTAGLTEAFF TGTGCCAGCCAAACCGCAGGGCTCACTGAAGCTTTCTTT TRBJ1-1 - TRBV12-3/TRBV12-4 -
CASSSEGATTGEQYF TGCGCCAGCAGCTCCGAAGGGGCCACTACGGGGGAGCAGTACTTC TRBJ2-7 - TRBV5-1 many
CAIQAQAGRTTEAFF TGTGCCATTCAAGCCCAGGCCGGACGAACAACTGAAGCTTTCTTT TRBJ1-1 - TRBV10-3 few
CASSKDSGRDTGELFF TGCGCCAGCAGCAAGGACAGCGGACGGGACACCGGGGAGCTGTTTTTT TRBJ2-2 - TRBV5-1 few
CDSSIGPSTGELFF TGCGACAGCAGCATCGGCCCATCCACCGGGGAGCTGTTTTTT TRBJ2-2 - TRBV5-1 -
CSAGTGGRETQYF TGCAGTGCGGGGACGGGGGGGCGAGAGACCCAGTACTTC TRBJ2-5 TRBD2 TRBV20-1 few
CASSADFRGYYEQYF TGTGCCAGCAGTGCTGACTTCCGGGGTTACTACGAGCAGTACTTC TRBJ2-7 - TRBV12-3/TRBV12-4 -
CASSYSRTVLSEAFF TGTGCCAGCAGTTACTCCCGTACAGTACTCTCTGAAGCTTTCTTT TRBJ1-1 - TRBV6-5 few
CASRTSGGDYTQYF TGCGCCAGCCGGACTAGCGGGGGGGATTATACGCAGTATTTT TRBJ2-3 TRBD2 TRBV5-1 -
CASSYFSGGTEAFF TGTGCCAGCAGTTATTTCTCAGGGGGCACTGAAGCTTTCTTT TRBJ1-1 TRBD1 TRBV6-5 few
CSASGLIASGGTDTQYF TGCAGTGCTAGCGGACTTATAGCTAGCGGGGGTACAGATACGCAGTATTTT TRBJ2-3 TRBD2 TRBV20-1 few
CASSRRGLYSYNEQFF TGTGCCAGCAGCCGCAGGGGCCTCTACTCCTACAATGAGCAGTTCTTC TRBJ2-1 - TRBV6-7 -
CSGGIRTEAFF TGCAGCGGGGGGATTCGCACTGAAGCTTTCTTT TRBJ1-1 - TRBV29-1 -
CASRADSLYGYTF TGTGCCAGCAGGGCGGACAGCCTCTATGGCTACACCTTC TRBJ1-2 - TRBV12-3/TRBV12-4 few
CASSLADRGLNEQFF TGTGCCAGCAGCTTAGCGGACAGGGGCCTCAATGAGCAGTTCTTC TRBJ2-1 TRBD1 TRBV7-8 -
CASSLALWRTEAFF TGTGCCAGCAGCTTGGCGTTGTGGCGCACTGAAGCTTTCTTT TRBJ1-1 - TRBV5-4 -
CASSLLVLETQYF TGTGCCAGCAGCTTATTGGTCCTGGAGACCCAGTACTTC TRBJ2-5 - TRBV7-9 -
CASSSSGQGQYF TGTGCCAGCAGCTCCTCGGGACAGGGGCAGTATTTT TRBJ2-3 TRBD1 TRBV7-2 few
CASTGTKNIQYF TGTGCCAGCACGGGGACTAAAAACATTCAGTACTTC TRBJ2-4 - TRBV7-9 -
CASSLNGVLQYF TGTGCCAGCAGCTTAAATGGCGTTCTGCAGTATTTT TRBJ2-3 - TRBV7-3 many
CASSPSHLLSSYNEQFF TGTGCCAGCAGCCCCTCACACCTACTTAGCTCCTACAATGAGCAGTTCTTC TRBJ2-1 - TRBV14 -
CASSQPPGLASDTQYF TGTGCCAGCAGCCAACCACCGGGACTAGCATCAGATACGCAGTATTTT TRBJ2-3 TRBD2 TRBV4-2 -
CASTLDSGAYEQYF TGCGCCAGCACCCTAGACAGCGGAGCCTACGAGCAGTACTTC TRBJ2-7 - TRBV4-1 once
CASITLAGGRSDTQYF TGTGCCAGCATTACCCTAGCGGGGGGGCGTTCGGATACGCAGTATTTT TRBJ2-3 TRBD2 TRBV2 -
CASRFSQNTEAFF TGTGCCAGCAGGTTCAGTCAGAACACTGAAGCTTTCTTT TRBJ1-1 - TRBV6-6 few
CASSFNGLATDTQYF TGTGCCAGCAGTTTTAACGGGCTGGCCACAGATACGCAGTATTTT TRBJ2-3 - TRBV11-2 -
CASSLPWAGRTGELFF TGTGCCAGCAGCTTACCCTGGGCCGGCCGGACCGGGGAGCTGTTTTTT TRBJ2-2 - TRBV5-5 -
CASSFRDRGVGTEAFF TGTGCCAGCAGTTTCAGGGACAGGGGAGTAGGCACTGAAGCTTTCTTT TRBJ1-1 TRBD1 TRBV27 few
CASNHHGGSYEQYF TGTGCCAGCAACCACCACGGGGGATCCTACGAGCAGTACTTC TRBJ2-7 - TRBV6-2/TRBV6-3 -
CASSYGGNTGELFF TGTGCCAGCAGTTACGGCGGGAACACCGGGGAGCTGTTTTTT TRBJ2-2 - TRBV6-5 many
CASSLGGPVRAYGYTF TGTGCCAGCAGCTTGGGTGGGCCAGTTCGCGCGTATGGCTACACCTTC TRBJ1-2 - TRBV7-9 -
CASSREASGQSLF TGTGCCAGTAGCCGGGAGGCCTCGGGACAGAGCCTCTTC TRBJ2-1 - TRBV19 -
CATSDGTGAGYTF TGTGCCACCAGTGATGGGACAGGGGCTGGCTACACCTTC TRBJ1-2 TRBD1 TRBV24-1 few
CASSQDWPGPPTDTQYF TGCGCCAGCAGCCAAGACTGGCCCGGGCCCCCCACAGATACGCAGTATTTT TRBJ2-3 - TRBV4-3 -
CASSLAILTDYEQYF TGCGCCAGCAGCTTGGCCATACTGACGGACTACGAGCAGTACTTC TRBJ2-7 - TRBV5-1 -
CASSPPEEQGRGTQYF TGTGCCAGCTCACCACCGGAGGAACAGGGGAGAGGTACGCAGTATTTT TRBJ2-3 TRBD1 TRBV18 -
CASSNLGTAQETQYF TGCGCCAGCAGCAATCTAGGGACAGCCCAAGAGACCCAGTACTTC TRBJ2-5 TRBD1 TRBV5-1 many